One and the same sample provided the 21 T cell receptor beta chains below, sequenced in a study of blood T cell repertoires in COVID-19. Profiled with immunoSEQ multiplex PCR; TCRdb holds only in-frame clones, not every one. Of some 200,000 clones listed, around 90% are singletons. Sequenced: peripheral blood. These receptors were taken from a man aged 45-65 years with acute or convalescent COVID-19.

J is TRBJ1-6 and V is TRBV14; 7 positions match TRBD1. The CDR3 is 17 residues long. From germline, CDR1 is SGHDN and CDR2 FVKESK. Germline trimming cut 1 base from V and 8 bases from J; bases unmatched to any gene: 11. The CDR3 coding sequence is TGTGCCAGCAGCCAAGGGACAGGCCATCTAAGGGATTCACCCCTCCACTTT. The encoded protein is CASSQGTGHLRDSPLHF.

The chain links TRBV5-1 to TRBJ2-5; the D gene is possibly TRBD1 (7 bases). Looked up from germline, CDR1 is SGHRS and CDR2 is YFSETQ. The CDR3 sequence is 14 residues long. V dropped 3 bases and J dropped 2 bases, with 11 bases sitting between them. The CDR3: CASSSGGKQETQYF. The CDR3 nucleotides read TGCGCCAGCAGCTCAGGGGGGAAACAAGAGACCCAGTACTTC.

This chain links TRBV5-1 with TRBJ2-1, with D possibly TRBD2 on 5 matching bases. Trimming took off 1 base at V and 3 bases at J, with 8 bases between the two ends. Germline assignment: CDR1 SGHRS and CDR2 YFSETQ. The CDR3 contains 14 residues. The CDR3 nucleotides are TGCGCCAGCAGCTTGTCGAGCGGCTACAATGAGCAGTTCTTC. Encoded protein: CASSLSSGYNEQFF.

The V gene is TRBV28, the J gene TRBJ2-1; 9 nucleotides align to TRBD2. Germline CDR1 reads MDHEN; CDR2 reads SYDVKM. Germline trimming cut 4 bases from V and 7 bases from J; bases unmatched to any gene: 2. This CDR3 has 13 residues. This CDR3 reads CASSYLAGNEQFF. In DNA, the CDR3 is TGTGCCAGCAGTTATCTAGCGGGGAATGAGCAGTTCTTC.

The V call is TRBV2, the J call TRBJ1-5, with D uncertain. Per the germline V gene, CDR1 is SNHLY and CDR2 is FYNNEI. Trimming removed 0 bases at V and 0 bases at J, with 6 bases between. The CDR3 length is 15 residues. The CDR3 DNA sequence: TGTGCCAGCAGTGAAGCTGGCAGTAGCAATCAGCCCCAGCATTTT. This gives the protein CASSEAGSSNQPQHF.

This clone was observed a single time. The rearrangement links TRBV6-5 to TRBJ1-2; 8 nucleotides align to TRBD1. In germline, CDR1 is MNHEY, CDR2 SVGAGI. The CDR3 extends over 13 amino acids. The V gene end was trimmed by 6 bases and the J gene end by 5 bases; junction bases not matched to a gene: 5. CDR3 region: CASSLDRGYGYTF. The CDR3 DNA reads TGTGCCAGCAGCCTCGACAGGGGTTATGGCTACACCTTC.

The rearrangement uses TRBV7-2 and TRBJ1-1, with D possibly TRBD1 on 6 matching bases. The CDR3 is 15 residues long. Trimming removed 1 base from V and 1 base from J, with 10 bases in between. Germline CDR1 reads SGHTA; CDR2 reads FQGNSA. CDR3 sequence (DNA): TGTGCCAGCAGCTTAGATGGGACAACGAACACTGAAGCTTTCTTT. Encoded protein: CASSLDGTTNTEAFF. Drawing the rest from reference TRBV7-2 and TRBJ1-1, the complete variable domain is GAGVSQSPSNKVTEKGKDVELRCDPISGHTALYWYRQSLGQGLEFLIYFQGNSAPDKSGLPSDRFSAERTGGSVSTLTIQRTQQEDSAVYLCASSLDGTTNTEAFFGQGTRLTVV.

The rearrangement uses TRBV29-1 and TRBJ2-3; 10 positions agree with TRBD2. The CDR3 totals 15 residues. Trimming at V came to 4 bases and at J to 4 bases, leaving 8 bases not matched to a gene. CDR1 and CDR2 from the germline V gene are SQVTM and ANQGSEA. CDR3 nucleotides: TGCAGCGTTGGTGGAAGCGGGAGGGTCCCAGATACGCAGTATTTT. Translation gives CSVGGSGRVPDTQYF.

The chain uses TRBV27 and TRBJ2-1; no clear D. V was clipped by 5 bases and J by 2 bases, with 7 bases between them. CDR3 length: 13 residues. The germline gives CDR1 MNHEY, CDR2 SMNVEV (reference sequence). The CDR3 sequence is CASSARTYNEQFF. CDR3 nucleotides: TGTGCCAGCAGTGCCAGGACCTACAATGAGCAGTTCTTC.

CDR3 sequence reads: CASSMSTTTDTQYF. The CDR3, as DNA: TGTGCCAGCAGTATGTCTACCACCACAGATACGCAGTATTTT. This chain links TRBV6-4 with TRBJ2-3; D unresolved. Trimming removed 5 bases from V and 2 bases from J, with 11 bases in between. This CDR3 is built from 14 residues. CDR1 and CDR2 from the germline V gene are MRHNA and SNTAGT.

This chain connects TRBV5-6 to TRBJ1-2; D is uncertain. The V gene's germline CDR1 is SGHDT and CDR2 YYEEEE. The V gene lost 0 bases and the J gene lost 3 bases, with 9 bases spanning the gap. The CDR3 sequence is 14 residues long. CDR3 region: CASSLVREHYGYTF. The CDR3 bases are TGTGCCAGCAGCTTGGTGCGGGAGCACTATGGCTACACCTTC. Looking up the rest from reference TRBV5-6 and TRBJ1-2 gives the full variable domain: DAGVTQSPTHLIKTRGQQVTLRCSPKSGHDTVSWYQQALGQGPQFIFQYYEEEERQRGNFPDRFSGHQFPNYSSELNVNALLLGDSALYLCASSLVREHYGYTFGSGTRLTVV.

The rearrangement uses TRBV20-1 and TRBJ2-1, with D tentatively TRBD1 (6 bases). The V gene lost 3 bases and the J gene lost 0 bases, with 9 bases spanning the gap. This CDR3 is built from 14 residues. Germline assignment: CDR1 DFQATT and CDR2 SNEGSKA (reference sequence). This chain's CDR3 is CSASTGSSYNEQFF. The CDR3 DNA is TGCAGTGCTAGTACAGGGAGCTCCTACAATGAGCAGTTCTTC.

The rearrangement uses TRBV27 and TRBJ1-4; the D is unclear. Germline CDR1 and CDR2: MNHEY and SMNVEV (reference sequence). The CDR3 is 14 amino acids. The V gene lost 3 bases and the J gene lost 8 bases, with 13 bases spanning the gap. The CDR3 sequence: CASSFEGSGEKLFF. The CDR3 DNA follows: TGTGCCAGCAGTTTTGAGGGCAGTGGGGAAAAACTGTTTTTT.

The chain couples TRBV19 to TRBJ2-5, with a weak D call TRBD2 (6 bases). The CDR3 runs 14 residues. Germline V gene data show CDR1 as LNHDA and CDR2 as SQIVND (reference sequence). Deletions cut 7 bases from V and 4 bases from J, with 16 bases between. The CDR3 nucleotides read TGTGCCAGTAACCAAGGGAGTAGCGGAGAGACCCAGTACTTC. As protein: CASNQGSSGETQYF.

The chain employs TRBV3-1 (or the pseudogene TRBV3-2) and TRBJ1-4; D is unresolved. The length of the CDR3 is 13 residues. The germline CDR1 and CDR2 sequences are LGHDT and YNNKEL (reference sequence). The ends were cut back, 7 bases at V and 7 bases at J, with 13 bases in the middle. CDR3 sequence: CASTTRGSEKLFF. The CDR3 coding sequence is TGTGCCAGCACGACTCGGGGTTCTGAAAAACTGTTTTTT.

The chain is built from TRBV19 and TRBJ1-1; the D is unclear. There are 13 residues in the CDR3. Germline loops: CDR1 LNHDA, CDR2 SQIVND (reference sequence). V dropped 5 bases and J dropped 3 bases, with 10 bases sitting between them. The CDR3, as DNA: TGTGCCAGTAGTTTACAGTCGGACACTGAAGCTTTCTTT. Protein product: CASSLQSDTEAFF. Based on the CDR3 plus reference TRBV19 and TRBJ1-1, the full variable domain is DGGITQSPKYLFRKEGQNVTLSCEQNLNHDAMYWYRQDPGQGLRLIYYSQIVNDFQKGDIAEGYSVSREKKESFPLTVTSAQKNPTAFYLCASSLQSDTEAFFGQGTRLTVV.

The chain links TRBV28 to TRBJ2-5; 9 bases map to TRBD2. V shed 5 bases and J 2 bases; nucleotides not matched to a gene: 6. The CDR3 covers 15 residues. Germline V gene data show CDR1 as MDHEN and CDR2 as SYDVKM. CDR3 coding DNA: TGTGCCAGCAGTAGAGGGGCGGGAGGGCAAGAGACCCAGTACTTC. Amino acids: CASSRGAGGQETQYF.

The rearrangement links TRBV21-1 to TRBJ1-4; the table's D call TRBD1 went unverified against the DNA. TRBV21-1 is marked as a pseudogene. This CDR3 contains 17 residues. This CDR3 reads CASSKGDPGQPNEKLFF. DNA for the CDR3: TGTGCCAGCAGCAAAGGGGATCCGGGACAGCCTAATGAAAAACTGTTTTTT.

This chain joins TRBV29-1 and TRBJ2-1, with a weak D call TRBD2 (6 bases). The CDR3 runs to 14 residues. The germline CDR1 and CDR2 sequences are SQVTM and ANQGSEA. Trimming cost V 7 bases and J 3 bases, with 16 bases left between them. CDR3 bases: TGCAGCGCCACCGGGACTTGGAGCTACAATGAGCAGTTCTTC. Encoded protein: CSATGTWSYNEQFF.

The chain couples TRBV6-1 to TRBJ2-7; tentatively, D is TRBD2 (7 bases). Germline V gene data show CDR1 as MNHNS and CDR2 as SASEGT. The V end lost 3 bases, the J end lost 2 bases, and 11 bases lay between the germline ends. The CDR3 totals 14 residues. For the CDR3, the DNA is TGTGCCAGCAGTGATGGGGGGGCCCCCTACGAGCAGTACGTC. Encoded protein: CASSDGGAPYEQYV.

The chain recombines TRBV7-9 with TRBJ2-2; 9 bases align to TRBD2. The V and J ends lost 5 bases and 1 base, in that order; junction bases with no gene match: 5. From germline, CDR1 is SEHNR and CDR2 FQNEAQ (reference sequence). The CDR3 has 16 amino acids. CDR3 sequence: CASSARLAENTGELFF. CDR3 nucleotide sequence: TGTGCCAGCAGCGCGAGACTAGCGGAGAACACCGGGGAGCTGTTTTTT.